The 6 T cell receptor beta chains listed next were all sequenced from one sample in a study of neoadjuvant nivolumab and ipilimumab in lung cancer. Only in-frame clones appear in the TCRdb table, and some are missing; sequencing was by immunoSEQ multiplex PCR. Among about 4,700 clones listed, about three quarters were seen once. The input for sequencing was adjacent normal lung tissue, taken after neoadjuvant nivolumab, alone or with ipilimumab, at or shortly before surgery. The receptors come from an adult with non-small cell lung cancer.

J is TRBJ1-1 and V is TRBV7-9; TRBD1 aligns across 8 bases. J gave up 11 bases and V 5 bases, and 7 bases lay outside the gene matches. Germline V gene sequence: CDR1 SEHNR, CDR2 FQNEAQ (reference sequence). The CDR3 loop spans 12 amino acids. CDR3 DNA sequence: TGTGCCAGCAGCATAACAGGGGGTAATGCTTTCTTT. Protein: CASSITGGNAFF.

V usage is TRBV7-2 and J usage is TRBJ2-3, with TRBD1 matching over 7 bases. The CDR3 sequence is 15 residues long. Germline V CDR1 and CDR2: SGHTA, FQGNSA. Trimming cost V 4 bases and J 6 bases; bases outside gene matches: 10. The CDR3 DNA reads TGTGCCAGCAGCTCATCCACAGGGGTGGCGGATACGCAGTATTTT. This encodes CASSSSTGVADTQYF.

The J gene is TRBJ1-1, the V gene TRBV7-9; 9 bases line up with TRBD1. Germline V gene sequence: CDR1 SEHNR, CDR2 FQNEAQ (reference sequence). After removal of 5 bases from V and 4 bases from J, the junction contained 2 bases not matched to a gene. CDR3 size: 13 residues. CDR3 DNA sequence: TGTGCCAGCAGCCCGACAGGGGGCACTGAAGCTTTCTTT. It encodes CASSPTGGTEAFF. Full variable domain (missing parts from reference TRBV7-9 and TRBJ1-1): DTGVSQNPRHKITKRGQNVTFRCDPISEHNRLYWYRQTLGQGPEFLTYFQNEAQLEKSRLLSDRFSAERPKGSFSTLEIQRTEQGDSAMYLCASSPTGGTEAFFGQGTRLTVV.

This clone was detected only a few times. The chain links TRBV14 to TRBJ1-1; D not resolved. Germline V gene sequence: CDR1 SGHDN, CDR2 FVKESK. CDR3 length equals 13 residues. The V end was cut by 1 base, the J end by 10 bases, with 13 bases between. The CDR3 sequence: CASSQGDGRVAFF. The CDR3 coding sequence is TGTGCCAGCAGCCAAGGCGATGGGCGTGTAGCTTTCTTT.

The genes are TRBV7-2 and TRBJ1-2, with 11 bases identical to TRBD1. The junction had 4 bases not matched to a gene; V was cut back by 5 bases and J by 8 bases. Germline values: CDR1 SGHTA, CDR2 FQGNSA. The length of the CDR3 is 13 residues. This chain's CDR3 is CASSRGQGEGYTF. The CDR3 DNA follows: TGTGCCAGCAGCAGGGGACAGGGGGAGGGCTACACCTTC.

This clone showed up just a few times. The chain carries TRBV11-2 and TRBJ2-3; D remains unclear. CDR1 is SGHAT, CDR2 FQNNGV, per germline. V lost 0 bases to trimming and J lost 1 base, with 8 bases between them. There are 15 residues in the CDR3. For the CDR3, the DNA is TGTGCCAGCAGCTTAGATGTTGGGGGCACAGATACGCAGTATTTT. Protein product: CASSLDVGGTDTQYF.